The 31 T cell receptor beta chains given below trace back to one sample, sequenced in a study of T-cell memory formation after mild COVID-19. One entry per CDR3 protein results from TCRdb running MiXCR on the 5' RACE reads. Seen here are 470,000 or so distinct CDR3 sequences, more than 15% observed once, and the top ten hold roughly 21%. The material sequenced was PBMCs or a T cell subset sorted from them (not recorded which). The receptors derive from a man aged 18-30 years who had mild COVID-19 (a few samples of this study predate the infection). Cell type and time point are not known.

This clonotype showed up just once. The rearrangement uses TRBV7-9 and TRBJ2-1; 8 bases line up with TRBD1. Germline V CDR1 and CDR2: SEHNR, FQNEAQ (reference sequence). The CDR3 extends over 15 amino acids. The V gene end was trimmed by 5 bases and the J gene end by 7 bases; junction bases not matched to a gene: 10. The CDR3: CASSTPDRGRNEQFF. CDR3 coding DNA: TGTGCCAGCAGCACGCCAGACAGGGGACGGAATGAGCAGTTCTTC.

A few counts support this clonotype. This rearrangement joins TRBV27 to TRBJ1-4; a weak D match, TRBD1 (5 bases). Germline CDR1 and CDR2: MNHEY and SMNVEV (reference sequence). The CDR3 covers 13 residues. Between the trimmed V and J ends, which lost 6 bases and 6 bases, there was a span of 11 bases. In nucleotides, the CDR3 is TGTGCCAGCAGGCCGACAGATTATGAAAAACTGTTTTTT. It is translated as CASRPTDYEKLFF.

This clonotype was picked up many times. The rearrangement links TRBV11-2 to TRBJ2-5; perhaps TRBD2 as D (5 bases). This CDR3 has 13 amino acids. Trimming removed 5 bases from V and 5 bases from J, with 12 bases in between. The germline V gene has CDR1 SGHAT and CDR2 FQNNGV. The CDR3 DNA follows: TGTGCCAGCAGCCGGGGAGTAGTCGAGACCCAGTACTTC. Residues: CASSRGVVETQYF. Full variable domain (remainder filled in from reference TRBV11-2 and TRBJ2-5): EAGVAQSPRYKIIEKRQSVAFWCNPISGHATLYWYQQILGQGPKLLIQFQNNGVVDDSQLPKDRFSAERLKGVDSTLKIQPAKLEDSAVYLCASSRGVVETQYFGPGTRLLVL.

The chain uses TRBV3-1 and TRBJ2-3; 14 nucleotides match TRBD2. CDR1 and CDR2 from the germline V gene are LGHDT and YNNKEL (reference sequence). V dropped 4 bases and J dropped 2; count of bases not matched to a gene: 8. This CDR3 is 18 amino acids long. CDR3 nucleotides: TGTGCCAGCAGCCCCGGGACTAGCGGGGGCAGGATCACAGATACGCAGTATTTT. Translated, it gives CASSPGTSGGRITDTQYF.

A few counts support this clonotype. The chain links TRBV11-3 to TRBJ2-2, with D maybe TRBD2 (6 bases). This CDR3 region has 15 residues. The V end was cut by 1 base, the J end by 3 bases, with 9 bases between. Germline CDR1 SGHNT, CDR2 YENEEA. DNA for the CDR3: TGTGCCAGCAGCTTAGGTGGGGACTACACCGGGGAGCTGTTTTTT. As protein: CASSLGGDYTGELFF.

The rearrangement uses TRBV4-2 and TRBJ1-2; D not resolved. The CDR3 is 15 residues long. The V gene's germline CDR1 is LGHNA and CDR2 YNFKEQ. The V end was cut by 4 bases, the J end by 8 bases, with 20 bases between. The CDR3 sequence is CASSPVLTDPGGYTF. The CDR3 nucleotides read TGTGCCAGCAGCCCGGTCCTGACTGATCCGGGGGGCTACACCTTC.

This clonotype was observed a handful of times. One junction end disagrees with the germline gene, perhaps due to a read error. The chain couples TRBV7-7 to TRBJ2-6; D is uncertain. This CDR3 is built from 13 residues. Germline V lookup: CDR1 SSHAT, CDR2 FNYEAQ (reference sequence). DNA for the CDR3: TGTGCTAGCAGCTCGCTACGCGGAAACGTCCTGACTTTC. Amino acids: CASSSLRGNVLTF. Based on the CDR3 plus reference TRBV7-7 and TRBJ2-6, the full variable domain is GAGVSQSPRYKVTKRGQDVTLRCDPISSHATLYWYQQALGQGPEFLTYFNYEAQPDKSGLPSDRFSAERPEGSISTLTIQRTEQRDSAMYRCASSSLRGNVLTFGAGSRLTVL.

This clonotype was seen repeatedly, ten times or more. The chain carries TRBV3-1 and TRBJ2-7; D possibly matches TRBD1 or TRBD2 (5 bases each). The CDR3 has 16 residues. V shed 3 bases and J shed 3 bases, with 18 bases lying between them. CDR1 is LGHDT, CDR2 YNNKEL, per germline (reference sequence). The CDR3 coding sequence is TGTGCCAGCAGCCAGGGACCGGGGTTCCTGCGCTACGAGCAGTACTTC. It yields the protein CASSQGPGFLRYEQYF.

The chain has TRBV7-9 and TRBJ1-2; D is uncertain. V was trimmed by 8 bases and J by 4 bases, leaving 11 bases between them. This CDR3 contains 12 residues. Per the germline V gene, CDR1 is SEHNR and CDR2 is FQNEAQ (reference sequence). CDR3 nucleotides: TGTGCCAGCTACGGGATACTCTATGGCTACACCTTC. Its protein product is CASYGILYGYTF.

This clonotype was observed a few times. The CDR3 region has the DNA TGTGCCAGCAGCTTAGATAGAGGGCTGGGCTATGGCTACACCTTC. This sequence encodes CASSLDRGLGYGYTF. The rearrangement joins TRBV11-2 to TRBJ1-2; no clear D. V lost 0 bases and J 4 bases, leaving 12 bases between the germline ends. Per the germline V gene, CDR1 is SGHAT and CDR2 is FQNNGV. The CDR3 runs 15 residues.

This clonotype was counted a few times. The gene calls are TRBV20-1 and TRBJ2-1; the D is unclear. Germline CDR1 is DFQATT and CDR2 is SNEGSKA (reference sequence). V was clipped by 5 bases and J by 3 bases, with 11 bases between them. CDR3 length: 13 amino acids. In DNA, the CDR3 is TGCAGTGCTCCCCGATTGGGCTACAATGAGCAGTTCTTC. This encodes CSAPRLGYNEQFF.

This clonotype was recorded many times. Here the CDR3 reads CASSLGENIQYF. The CDR3 DNA follows: TGTGCCAGCAGCCTCGGGGAAAACATTCAGTACTTC. This chain uses TRBV5-6 with TRBJ2-4, with D perhaps matching TRBD2 (5 bases). This CDR3 is 12 amino acids long. Trimming stripped 4 bases from V and 5 bases from J, with 7 bases between. Germline V gene data show CDR1 as SGHDT and CDR2 as YYEEEE.

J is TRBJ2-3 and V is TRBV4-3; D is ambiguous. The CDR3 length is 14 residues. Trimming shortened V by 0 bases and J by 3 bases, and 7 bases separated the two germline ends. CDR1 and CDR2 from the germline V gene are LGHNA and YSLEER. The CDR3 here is CASSQEVYTDTQYF. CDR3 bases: TGCGCCAGCAGCCAAGAGGTCTATACAGATACGCAGTATTTT.

As DNA, the CDR3 is TGTGCCAGCAGTTACTCGGCCAGCAACTCTGGGGCCAACGTCCTGACTTTC. It is translated as CASSYSASNSGANVLTF. This chain links TRBV6-6 with TRBJ2-6, with D unclear. Germline assignment: CDR1 MNHNY and CDR2 SVGAGI (reference sequence). Trimming pared 0 bases from V and 0 bases from J, leaving 9 bases between. This CDR3 is 17 amino acids long.

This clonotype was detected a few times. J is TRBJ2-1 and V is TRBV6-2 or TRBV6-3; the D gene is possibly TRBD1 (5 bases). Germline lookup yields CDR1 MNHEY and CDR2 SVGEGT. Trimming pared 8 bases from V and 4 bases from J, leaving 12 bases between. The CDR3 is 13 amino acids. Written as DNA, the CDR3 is TGTGCCAGCGTACAGGATACGTACAATGAGCAGTTCTTC. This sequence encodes CASVQDTYNEQFF.

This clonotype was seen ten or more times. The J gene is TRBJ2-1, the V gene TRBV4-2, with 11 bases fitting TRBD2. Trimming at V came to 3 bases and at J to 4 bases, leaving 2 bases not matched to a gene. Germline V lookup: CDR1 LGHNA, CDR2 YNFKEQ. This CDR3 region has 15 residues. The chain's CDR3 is CASSHSGGAYNEQFF. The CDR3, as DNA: TGTGCCAGCAGCCATAGCGGGGGGGCTTACAATGAGCAGTTCTTC.

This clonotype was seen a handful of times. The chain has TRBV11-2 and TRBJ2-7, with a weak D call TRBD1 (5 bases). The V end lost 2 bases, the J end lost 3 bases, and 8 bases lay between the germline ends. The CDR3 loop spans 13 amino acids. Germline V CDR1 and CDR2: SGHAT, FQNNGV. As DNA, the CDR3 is TGTGCCAGCAGCTTACCAGGGAACTACGAGCAGTACGTC. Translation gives CASSLPGNYEQYV.

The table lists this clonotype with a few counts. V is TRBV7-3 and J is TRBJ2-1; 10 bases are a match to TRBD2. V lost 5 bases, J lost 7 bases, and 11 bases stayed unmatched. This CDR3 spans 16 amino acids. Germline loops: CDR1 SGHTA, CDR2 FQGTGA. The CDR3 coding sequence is TGTGCCAGCAGCCGCCCCCCCGGGACTAGCGATAATGAGCAGTTCTTC. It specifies CASSRPPGTSDNEQFF.

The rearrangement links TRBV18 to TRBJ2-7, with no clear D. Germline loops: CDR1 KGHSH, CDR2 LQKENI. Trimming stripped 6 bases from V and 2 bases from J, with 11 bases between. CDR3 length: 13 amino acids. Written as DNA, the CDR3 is TGTGCCAGCTCCCCCGAGTTTACCTACGAGCAGTACTTC. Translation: CASSPEFTYEQYF.

In DNA, the CDR3 is TGCGCCAGCAGCAGGGACAGGAACAATGAGCAGTTCTTC. It codes for CASSRDRNNEQFF. This chain joins TRBV4-3 and TRBJ2-1; the match to TRBD1 covers 8 bases. Germline CDR1 and CDR2: LGHNA and YSLEER. V trimming: 5 bases; J trimming: 5 bases; junction bases outside the gene matches: 2. This CDR3 comprises 13 residues.

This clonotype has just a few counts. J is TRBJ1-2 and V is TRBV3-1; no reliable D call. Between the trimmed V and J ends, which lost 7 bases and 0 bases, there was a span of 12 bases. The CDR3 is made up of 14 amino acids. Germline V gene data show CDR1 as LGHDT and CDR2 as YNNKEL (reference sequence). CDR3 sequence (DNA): TGTGCCAGCACTTCACGGGAAGCTAACTATGGCTACACCTTC. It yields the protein CASTSREANYGYTF.

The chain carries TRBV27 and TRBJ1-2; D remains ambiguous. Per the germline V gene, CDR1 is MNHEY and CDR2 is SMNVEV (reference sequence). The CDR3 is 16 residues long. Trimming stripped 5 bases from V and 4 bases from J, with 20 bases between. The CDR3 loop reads CASSLTGPPDFYGYTF. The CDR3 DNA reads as TGTGCCAGCAGTCTTACCGGACCACCTGACTTCTATGGCTACACCTTC.

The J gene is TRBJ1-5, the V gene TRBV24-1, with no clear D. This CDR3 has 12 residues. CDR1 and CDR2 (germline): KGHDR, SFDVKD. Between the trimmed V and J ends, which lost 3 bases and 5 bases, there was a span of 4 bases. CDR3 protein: CATSDPDQPQHF. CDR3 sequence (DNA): TGTGCCACCAGTGATCCCGATCAGCCCCAGCATTTT.

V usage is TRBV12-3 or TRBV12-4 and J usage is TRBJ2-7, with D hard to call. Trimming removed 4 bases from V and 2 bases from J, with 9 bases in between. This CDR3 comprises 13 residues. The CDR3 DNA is TGTGCCAGCAGTTCGGACGGTGCCTACGAGCAGTACGTC. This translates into CASSSDGAYEQYV.

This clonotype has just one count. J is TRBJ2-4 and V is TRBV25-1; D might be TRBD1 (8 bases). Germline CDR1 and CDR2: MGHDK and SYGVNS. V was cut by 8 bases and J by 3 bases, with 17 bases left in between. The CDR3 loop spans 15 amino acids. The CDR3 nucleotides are TGTGCCAGCTCATTAACAGGGGGGGACAAAAACATTCAGTACTTC. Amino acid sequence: CASSLTGGDKNIQYF.

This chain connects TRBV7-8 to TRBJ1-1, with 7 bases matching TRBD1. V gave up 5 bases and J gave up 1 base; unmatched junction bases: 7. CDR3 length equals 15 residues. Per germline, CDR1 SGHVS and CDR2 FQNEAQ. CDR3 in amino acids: CASSRVRQGNTEAFF. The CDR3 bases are TGTGCCAGCAGCCGCGTTAGACAGGGGAACACTGAAGCTTTCTTT.

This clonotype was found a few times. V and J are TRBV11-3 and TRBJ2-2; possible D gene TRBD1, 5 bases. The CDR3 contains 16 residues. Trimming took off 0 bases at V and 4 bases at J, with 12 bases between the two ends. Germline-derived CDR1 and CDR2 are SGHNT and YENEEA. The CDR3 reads CASSLDRGIPTGELFF. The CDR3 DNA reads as TGTGCCAGCAGCTTAGATAGGGGCATCCCCACCGGGGAGCTGTTTTTT.

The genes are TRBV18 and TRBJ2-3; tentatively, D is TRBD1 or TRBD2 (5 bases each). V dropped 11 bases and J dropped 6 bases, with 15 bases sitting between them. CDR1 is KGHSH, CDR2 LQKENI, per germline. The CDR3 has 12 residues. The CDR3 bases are TGTGCCTCGGGGCCCAGATGGGATACGCAGTATTTT. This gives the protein CASGPRWDTQYF.

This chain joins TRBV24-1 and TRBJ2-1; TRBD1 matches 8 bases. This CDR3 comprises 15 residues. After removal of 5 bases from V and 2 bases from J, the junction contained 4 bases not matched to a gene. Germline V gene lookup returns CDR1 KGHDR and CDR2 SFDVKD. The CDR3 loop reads CATSGPQGAYNEQFF. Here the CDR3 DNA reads TGTGCCACCAGTGGCCCACAGGGGGCCTACAATGAGCAGTTCTTC.

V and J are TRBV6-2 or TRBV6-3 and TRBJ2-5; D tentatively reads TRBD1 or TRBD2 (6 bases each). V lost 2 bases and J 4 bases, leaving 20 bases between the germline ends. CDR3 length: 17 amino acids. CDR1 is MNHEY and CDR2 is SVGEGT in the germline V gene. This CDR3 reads CASSYGVGGPRGETQYF. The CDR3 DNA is TGTGCCAGCAGTTACGGCGTAGGGGGGCCGAGAGGAGAGACCCAGTACTTC.

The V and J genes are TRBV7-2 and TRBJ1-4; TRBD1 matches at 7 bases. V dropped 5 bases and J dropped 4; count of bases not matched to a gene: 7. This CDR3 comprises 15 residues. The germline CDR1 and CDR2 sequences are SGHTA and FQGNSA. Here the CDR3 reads CASSGRQGYNEKLFF. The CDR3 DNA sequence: TGTGCCAGCAGCGGTCGACAGGGATATAATGAAAAACTGTTTTTT.